Here is one T cell receptor (beta chain) with its context. Trimming took off 4 bases at V and 0 bases at J, with 7 bases between the two ends. Germline CDR1 is LNHDA and CDR2 is SQIVND (reference sequence). There are 14 residues in the CDR3. With 60 Vbeta and 13 Jbeta primers, the PCR was carried out. Libraries were prepared by immunoSEQ multiplex PCR; TCRdb keeps only in-frame clonotypes and omits some of them. The repertoire holds some 120,000 clones, roughly two thirds seen once, with 1.6% in the top ten. The data derive from a study of cytomegalovirus exposure and HLA in healthy donors. This clonotype was sampled from a man younger than 40 in good health and CMV-seropositive. The gene calls are TRBV19 and TRBJ1-3; D not certain. The source material was PBMCs. CDR3 nucleotides: TGTGCCAGTAGTAGCTCGGGCTCTGGAAACACCATATATTTT. Its protein is CASSSSGSGNTIYF.